One and the same sample provided the 10 T cell receptor beta chains below, sequenced in a study of T cell responses to AZD1222 COVID-19 vaccine. Only in-frame clones appear in the TCRdb table, and some are missing; sequencing was by immunoSEQ multiplex PCR. Counted here are 90,000 to 150,000 clones, about 90% occurring once; the ten biggest clones make up 2.5% to 3%. Sequences were derived from peripheral blood, sampled 28 days after the second AZD1222 dose. The receptors stem from an adult who received the AZD1222 COVID-19 vaccine.

The chain carries TRBV3-1 (or the pseudogene TRBV3-2) and TRBJ1-2; 7 bases are shared with TRBD1. This CDR3 is 18 amino acids long. Germline loops: CDR1 LGHDT, CDR2 YNNKEL (reference sequence). J was trimmed by 4 bases and V by 0 bases; bases with no gene match: 14. The CDR3 region has the DNA TGTGCCAGCAGCCAAGACCCTAGATACGGCAGGGGGTTCTATGGCTACACCTTC. It is translated as CASSQDPRYGRGFYGYTF.

V gene TRBV6-5 combines with J gene TRBJ2-3; D gene uncertain. Germline V lookup: CDR1 MNHEY, CDR2 SVGAGI. The V gene lost 6 bases and the J gene lost 3 bases, with 16 bases spanning the gap. The CDR3 loop spans 15 amino acids. The CDR3 here is CASRRTLVWTDTQYF. DNA for the CDR3: TGTGCCAGCAGACGCACTCTAGTCTGGACAGATACGCAGTATTTT.

V and J are TRBV28 and TRBJ1-5, with TRBD1 identical over 7 bases. Trimming removed 6 bases from V and 9 bases from J; junction bases left unmatched: 8. CDR3 length: 13 amino acids. The germline V gene has CDR1 MDHEN and CDR2 SYDVKM. The CDR3, as DNA: TGTGCCAGCAGGAGCAGGGGGACGCTGCCCCAGCATTTT. Amino acids: CASRSRGTLPQHF. The entire variable domain, with the rest obtained from reference TRBV28 and TRBJ1-5, is as follows: DVKVTQSSRYLVKRTGEKVFLECVQDMDHENMFWYRQDPGLGLRLIYFSYDVKMKEKGDIPEGYSVSREKKERFSLILESASTNQTSMYLCASRSRGTLPQHFGDGTRLSIL.

CDR3 loop: CASSSAGNTEAFF. In nucleotides, the CDR3 is TGCGCCAGCAGCTCCGCGGGGAACACTGAAGCTTTCTTT. The chain carries TRBV5-1 and TRBJ1-1, with D hard to call. The CDR3 has 13 residues. Germline CDR1 reads SGHRS; CDR2 reads YFSETQ. Trimming shortened V by 3 bases and J by 1 base, and 7 bases separated the two germline ends.

The genes are TRBV4-3 and TRBJ1-1; 11 positions match TRBD1. The CDR3 sequence is 20 residues long. Germline-derived CDR1 and CDR2 are LGHNA and YSLEER. Trimming at V came to 3 bases and at J to 0 bases, leaving 15 bases not matched to a gene. CDR3 in DNA: TGCGCCAGCAGCCAGGAACCTCAGGACAGGGGGCGTTATGTGAACACTGAAGCTTTCTTT. It yields the protein CASSQEPQDRGRYVNTEAFF.

The chain combines TRBV19 with TRBJ1-6, with 9 bases that match TRBD1. This CDR3 is 16 amino acids long. After removal of 4 bases from V and 10 bases from J, the junction contained 11 bases not matched to a gene. The germline V gene has CDR1 LNHDA and CDR2 SQIVND (reference sequence). The CDR3 loop is CASSNNRGRRASPLHF. CDR3 in DNA: TGTGCCAGTAGTAACAACAGGGGGCGACGAGCCTCACCCCTCCACTTT.

V and J are TRBV7-2 and TRBJ2-2, with D possibly being TRBD1 (6 bases). V shed 5 bases and J shed 4 bases, with 17 bases lying between them. This CDR3 has 16 amino acids. CDR1 is SGHTA, CDR2 FQGNSA, per germline. CDR3 nucleotide sequence: TGTGCCAGCAGCAAACAGGGCTGGGGGACCACCGGGGAGCTGTTTTTT. Protein product: CASSKQGWGTTGELFF. Full variable domain (outside the CDR3, taken from reference TRBV7-2 and TRBJ2-2): GAGVSQSPSNKVTEKGKDVELRCDPISGHTALYWYRQSLGQGLEFLIYFQGNSAPDKSGLPSDRFSAERTGGSVSTLTIQRTQQEDSAVYLCASSKQGWGTTGELFFGEGSRLTVL.

V and J are TRBV16 and TRBJ1-1; D might be TRBD1 (5 bases). This CDR3 has 13 amino acids. V was clipped by 3 bases and J by 0 bases, with 5 bases between them. Per the germline V gene, CDR1 is KGHSY and CDR2 is FQNENV. The CDR3 reads CASSQGVNTEAFF. CDR3 DNA sequence: TGTGCCAGCAGCCAGGGGGTGAACACTGAAGCTTTCTTT.

CDR3 DNA: TGTGCCAGTAGACTCAGCGGGGCCCTTCAGAAAGATACGCAGTATTTT. It translates to CASRLSGALQKDTQYF. The chain employs TRBV19 and TRBJ2-3; 7 positions agree with TRBD2. J gave up 5 bases and V 6 bases, and 14 bases lay outside the gene matches. The CDR3 extends over 16 amino acids. CDR1 and CDR2 from the germline V gene are LNHDA and SQIVND (reference sequence).

The V call is TRBV27, the J call TRBJ2-7, with D possibly TRBD1 on 6 matching bases. The V end was cut by 5 bases, the J end by 3 bases, with 17 bases between. The CDR3 extends over 15 amino acids. CDR1 and CDR2 from the germline V gene are MNHEY and SMNVEV (reference sequence). The CDR3 is CASSRTTGPLYEQYF. Here the CDR3 DNA reads TGTGCCAGCAGTCGAACGACAGGACCCCTCTACGAGCAGTACTTC.